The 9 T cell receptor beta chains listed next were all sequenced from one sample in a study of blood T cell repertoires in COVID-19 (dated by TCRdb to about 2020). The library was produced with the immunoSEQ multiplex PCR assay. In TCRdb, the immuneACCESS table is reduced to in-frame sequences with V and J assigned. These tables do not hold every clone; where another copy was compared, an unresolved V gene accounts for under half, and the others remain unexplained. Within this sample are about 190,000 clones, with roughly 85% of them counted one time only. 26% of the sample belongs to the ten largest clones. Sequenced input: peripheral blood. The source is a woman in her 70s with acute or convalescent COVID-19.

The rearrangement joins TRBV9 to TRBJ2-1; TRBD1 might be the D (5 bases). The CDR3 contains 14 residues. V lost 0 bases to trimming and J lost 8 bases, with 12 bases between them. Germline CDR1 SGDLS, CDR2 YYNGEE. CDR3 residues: CASSVASWGDEQFF. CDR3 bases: TGTGCCAGCAGCGTAGCTTCATGGGGCGATGAGCAGTTCTTC.

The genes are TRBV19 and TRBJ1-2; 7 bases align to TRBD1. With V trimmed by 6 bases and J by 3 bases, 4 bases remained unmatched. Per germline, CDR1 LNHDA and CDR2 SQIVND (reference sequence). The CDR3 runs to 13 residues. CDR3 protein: CASRRGGDYGYTF. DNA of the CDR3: TGTGCCAGTAGGAGAGGGGGCGACTATGGCTACACCTTC.

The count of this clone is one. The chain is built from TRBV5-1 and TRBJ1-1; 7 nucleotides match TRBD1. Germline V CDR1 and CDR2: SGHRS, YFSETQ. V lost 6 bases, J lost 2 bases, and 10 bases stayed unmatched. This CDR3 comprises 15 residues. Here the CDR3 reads CASNRDSRPNTEAFF. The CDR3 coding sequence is TGCGCCAGCAACCGGGACAGTCGGCCTAACACTGAAGCTTTCTTT.

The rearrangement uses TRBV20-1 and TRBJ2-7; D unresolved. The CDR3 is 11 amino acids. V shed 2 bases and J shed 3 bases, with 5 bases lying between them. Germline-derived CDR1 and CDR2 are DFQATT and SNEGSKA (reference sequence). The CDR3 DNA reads TGCAGTGCTAGACAGGACTACGAGCAGTACTTC. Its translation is CSARQDYEQYF.

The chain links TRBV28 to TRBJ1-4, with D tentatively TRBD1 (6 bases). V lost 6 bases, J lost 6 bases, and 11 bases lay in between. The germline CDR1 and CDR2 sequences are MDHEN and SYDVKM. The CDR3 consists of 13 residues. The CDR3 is CASRRPGDEKLFF. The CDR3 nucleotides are TGTGCCAGCAGAAGACCAGGGGATGAAAAACTGTTTTTT.

The CDR3 is CASSHQFGNTGELFF. In DNA, the CDR3 is TGTGCCAGCAGCCACCAGTTTGGGAACACCGGGGAGCTGTTTTTT. The chain combines TRBV3-1 (or the pseudogene TRBV3-2) with TRBJ2-2; D is unclear. The CDR3 runs 15 residues. Looked up from germline, CDR1 is LGHDT and CDR2 is YNNKEL (reference sequence). Trimming pared 3 bases from V and 1 base from J, leaving 9 bases between.

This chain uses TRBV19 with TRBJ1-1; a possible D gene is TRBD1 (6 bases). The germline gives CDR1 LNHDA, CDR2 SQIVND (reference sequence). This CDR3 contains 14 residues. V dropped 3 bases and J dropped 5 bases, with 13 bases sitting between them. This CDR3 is CASSINRERTEAFF. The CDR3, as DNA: TGTGCCAGTAGTATTAACAGGGAAAGAACTGAAGCTTTCTTT.

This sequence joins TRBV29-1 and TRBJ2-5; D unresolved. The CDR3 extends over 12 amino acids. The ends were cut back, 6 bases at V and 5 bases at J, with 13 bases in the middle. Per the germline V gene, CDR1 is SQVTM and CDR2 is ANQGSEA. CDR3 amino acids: CSVLDMTETQYF. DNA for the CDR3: TGCAGCGTCCTTGACATGACGGAGACCCAGTACTTC.

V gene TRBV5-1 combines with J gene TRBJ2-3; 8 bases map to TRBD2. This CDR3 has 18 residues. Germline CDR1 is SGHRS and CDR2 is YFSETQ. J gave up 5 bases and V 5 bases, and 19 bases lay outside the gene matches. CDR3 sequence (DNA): TGCGCCAGCAGTCAACCGCCGGGACTAGGGAAGGGGGGAGATACGCAGTATTTT. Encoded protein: CASSQPPGLGKGGDTQYF.